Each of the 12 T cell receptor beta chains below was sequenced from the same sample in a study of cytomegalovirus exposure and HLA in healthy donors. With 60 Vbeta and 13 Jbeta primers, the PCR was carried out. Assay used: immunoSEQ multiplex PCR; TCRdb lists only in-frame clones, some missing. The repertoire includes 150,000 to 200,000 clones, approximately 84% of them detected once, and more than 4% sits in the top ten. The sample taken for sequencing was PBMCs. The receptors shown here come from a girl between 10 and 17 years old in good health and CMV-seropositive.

The CDR3 bases are TGTGCCAGCAGCCTCCTCCGGAGAGGCACTGAAGCTTTCTTT. Translation: CASSLLRRGTEAFF. V usage is TRBV5-6 and J usage is TRBJ1-1; no reliable D call. V dropped 4 bases and J dropped 4 bases, with 14 bases sitting between them. This CDR3 spans 14 amino acids. Germline loops: CDR1 SGHDT, CDR2 YYEEEE.

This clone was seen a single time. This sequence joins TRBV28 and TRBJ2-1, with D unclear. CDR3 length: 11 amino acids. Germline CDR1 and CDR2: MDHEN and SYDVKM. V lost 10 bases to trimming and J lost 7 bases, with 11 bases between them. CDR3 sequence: CATQLVNEQFF. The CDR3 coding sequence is TGTGCCACCCAGTTGGTGAATGAGCAGTTCTTC.

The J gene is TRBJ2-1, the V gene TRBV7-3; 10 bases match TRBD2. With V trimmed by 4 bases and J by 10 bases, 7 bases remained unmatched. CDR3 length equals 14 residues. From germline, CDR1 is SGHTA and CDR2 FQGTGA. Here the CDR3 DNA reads TGTGCCAGCAGCTCTAGCGGGGGCTCGGGGGAGCAGTTCTTC. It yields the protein CASSSSGGSGEQFF.

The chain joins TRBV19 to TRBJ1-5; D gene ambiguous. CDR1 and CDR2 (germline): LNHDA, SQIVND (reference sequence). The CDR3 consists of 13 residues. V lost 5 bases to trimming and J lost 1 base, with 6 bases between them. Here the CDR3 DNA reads TGTGCCAGTAGTGGCATGAGCAATCAGCCCCAGCATTTT. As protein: CASSGMSNQPQHF.

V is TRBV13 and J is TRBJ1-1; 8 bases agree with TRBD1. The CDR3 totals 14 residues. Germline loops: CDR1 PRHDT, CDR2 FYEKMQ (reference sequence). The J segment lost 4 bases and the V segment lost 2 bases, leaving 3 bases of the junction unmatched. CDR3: CASSLLRGRTEAFF. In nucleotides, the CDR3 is TGTGCCAGCAGCTTACTCAGGGGGCGCACTGAAGCTTTCTTT. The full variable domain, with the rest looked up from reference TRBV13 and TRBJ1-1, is AAGVIQSPRHLIKEKRETATLKCYPIPRHDTVYWYQQGPGQDPQFLISFYEKMQSDKGSIPDRFSAQQFSDYHSELNMSSLELGDSALYFCASSLLRGRTEAFFGQGTRLTVV.

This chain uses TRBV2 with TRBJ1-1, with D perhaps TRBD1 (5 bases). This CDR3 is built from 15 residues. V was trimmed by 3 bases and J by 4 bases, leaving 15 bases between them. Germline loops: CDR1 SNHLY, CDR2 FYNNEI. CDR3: CASSERMFGGTEAFF. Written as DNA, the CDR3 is TGTGCCAGCAGTGAGCGGATGTTCGGGGGCACTGAAGCTTTCTTT.

CDR3 nucleotides: TGTGCCAGTAGTATAGAAAATCTTGGGGGCAGGAAGCCCCAGCATTTT. It translates to CASSIENLGGRKPQHF. The chain combines TRBV19 with TRBJ1-5; possible D gene TRBD1, 6 bases. Trimming removed 0 bases at V and 8 bases at J, with 17 bases between. CDR1 is LNHDA, CDR2 SQIVND, per germline (reference sequence). The CDR3 has 16 amino acids.

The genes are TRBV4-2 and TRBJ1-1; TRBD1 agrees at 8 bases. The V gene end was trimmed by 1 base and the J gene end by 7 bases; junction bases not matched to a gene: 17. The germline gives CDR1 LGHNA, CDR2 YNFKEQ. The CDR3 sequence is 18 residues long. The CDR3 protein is CASSQALMTGAQGGEAFF. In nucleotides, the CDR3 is TGTGCCAGCAGCCAAGCCCTTATGACAGGGGCACAGGGCGGTGAAGCTTTCTTT.

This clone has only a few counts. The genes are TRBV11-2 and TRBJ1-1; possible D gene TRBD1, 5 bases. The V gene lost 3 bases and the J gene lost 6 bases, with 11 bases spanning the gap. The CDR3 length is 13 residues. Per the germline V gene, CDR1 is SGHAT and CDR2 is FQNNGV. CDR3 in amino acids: CASSLFRDSEAFF. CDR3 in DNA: TGTGCCAGCAGCTTGTTCAGGGACTCTGAAGCTTTCTTT. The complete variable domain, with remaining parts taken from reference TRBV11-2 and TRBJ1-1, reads EAGVAQSPRYKIIEKRQSVAFWCNPISGHATLYWYQQILGQGPKLLIQFQNNGVVDDSQLPKDRFSAERLKGVDSTLKIQPAKLEDSAVYLCASSLFRDSEAFFGQGTRLTVV.

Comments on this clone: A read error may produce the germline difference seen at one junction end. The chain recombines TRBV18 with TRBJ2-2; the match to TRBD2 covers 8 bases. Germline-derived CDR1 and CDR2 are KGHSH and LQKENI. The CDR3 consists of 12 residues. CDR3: CASSPRSGELFF. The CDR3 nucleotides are TGTGCCAGCTCACCACGTAGCGGGGAGTTGTTTTTT.

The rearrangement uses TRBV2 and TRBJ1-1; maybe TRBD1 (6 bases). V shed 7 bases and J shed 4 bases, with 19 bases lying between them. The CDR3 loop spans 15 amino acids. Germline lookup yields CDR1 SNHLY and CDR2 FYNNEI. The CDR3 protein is CASTPLGRGSTEAFF. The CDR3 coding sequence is TGTGCCAGCACCCCACTCGGCAGGGGAAGCACTGAAGCTTTCTTT.

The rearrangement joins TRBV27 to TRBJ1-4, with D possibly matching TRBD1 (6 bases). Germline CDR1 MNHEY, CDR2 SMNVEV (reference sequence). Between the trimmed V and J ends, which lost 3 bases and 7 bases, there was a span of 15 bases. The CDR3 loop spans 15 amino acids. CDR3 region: CASSFSGTRTEKLFF. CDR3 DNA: TGTGCCAGCAGTTTCTCCGGGACACGGACTGAAAAACTGTTTTTT.